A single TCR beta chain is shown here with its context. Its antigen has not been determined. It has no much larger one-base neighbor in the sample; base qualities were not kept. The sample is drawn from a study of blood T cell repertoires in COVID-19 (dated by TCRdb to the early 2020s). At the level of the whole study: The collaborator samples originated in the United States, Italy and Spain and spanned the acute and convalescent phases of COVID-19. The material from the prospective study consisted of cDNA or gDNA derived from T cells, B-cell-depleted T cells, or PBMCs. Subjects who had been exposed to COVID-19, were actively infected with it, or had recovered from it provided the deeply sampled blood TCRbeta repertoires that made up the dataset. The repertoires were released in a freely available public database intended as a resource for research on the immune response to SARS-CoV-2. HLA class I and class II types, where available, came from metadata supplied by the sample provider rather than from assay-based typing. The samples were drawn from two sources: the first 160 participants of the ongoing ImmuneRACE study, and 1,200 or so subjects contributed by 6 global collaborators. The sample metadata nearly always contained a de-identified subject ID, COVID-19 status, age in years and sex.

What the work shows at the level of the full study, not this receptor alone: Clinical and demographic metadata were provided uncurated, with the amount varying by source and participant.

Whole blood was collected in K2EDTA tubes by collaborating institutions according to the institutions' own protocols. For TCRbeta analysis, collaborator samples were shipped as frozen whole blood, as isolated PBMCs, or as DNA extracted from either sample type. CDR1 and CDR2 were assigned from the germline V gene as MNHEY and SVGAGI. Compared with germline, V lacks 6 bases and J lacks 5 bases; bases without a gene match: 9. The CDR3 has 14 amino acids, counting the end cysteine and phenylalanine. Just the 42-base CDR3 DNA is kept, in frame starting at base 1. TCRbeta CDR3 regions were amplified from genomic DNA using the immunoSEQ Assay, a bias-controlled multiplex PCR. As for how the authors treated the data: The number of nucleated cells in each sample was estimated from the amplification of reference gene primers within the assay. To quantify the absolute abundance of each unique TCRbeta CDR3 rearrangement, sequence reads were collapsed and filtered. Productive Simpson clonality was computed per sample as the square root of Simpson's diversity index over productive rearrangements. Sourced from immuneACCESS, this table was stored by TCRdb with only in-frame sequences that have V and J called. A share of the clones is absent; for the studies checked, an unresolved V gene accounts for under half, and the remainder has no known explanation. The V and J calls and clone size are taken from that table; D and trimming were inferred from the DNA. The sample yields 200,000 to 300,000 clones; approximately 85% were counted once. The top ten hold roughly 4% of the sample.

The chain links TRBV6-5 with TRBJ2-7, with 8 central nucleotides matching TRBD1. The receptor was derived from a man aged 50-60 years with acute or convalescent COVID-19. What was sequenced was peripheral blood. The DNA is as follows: TGTGCCAGCAGATCAACAGGGGGTAGGGACGAGCAGTACTTC. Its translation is CASRSTGGRDEQYF.